These T cell receptor beta chains were read from a single sample in a study of T cell repertoires in cytomegalovirus infection. TCRdb redid the calling of the reads with MiXCR, one entry per CDR3 protein. The data show under 200,000 distinct CDR3 sequences, roughly 9.8% seen once. The sample comprised PBMCs. The receptors stem from a human donor in good health (CMV status not recorded). Some clones in this sample may be carry-over from other donors' samples. Both conserved end residues are part of each CDR3. Each record gives: clone size, D gene, J gene, V gene, CDR3 DNA, CDR3 protein. The D gene is left open where the match is weak. The size field is filled for only some rows; it gives once, few, many or a size class.

few	NA	TRBJ1-4	TRBV7-9	TGTGCCAGCAGCTTGCGGCGCGGAGTAACTAATGAAAAACTGTTTTTT	CASSLRRGVTNEKLFF
many	NA	TRBJ2-1	TRBV5-1	TGCGCCAGCAGCTTGGGGGAGATAGCGGCTTACAATGAGCAGTTCTTC	CASSLGEIAAYNEQFF
many	NA	TRBJ1-2	TRBV7-8	TGTGCCAGCAGCTCAAGGGAATCTAACTATGGCTACACCTTC	CASSSRESNYGYTF
many	NA	TRBJ2-3	TRBV7-8	TGTGCCAGCAGCTTAGTCAGCTTCACAGATACGCAGTATTTT	CASSLVSFTDTQYF
many	NA	TRBJ1-2	TRBV13	TGTGCCAGCAGCTCGGGTAGCCGACGATCAGGCGGCTACACCTTC	CASSSGSRRSGGYTF
NA	TRBD2	TRBJ2-5	TRBV29-1	TGCAGCGTTGACGGACTAGCGGGAGGGGGAGAGACCCAGTACTTC	CSVDGLAGGGETQYF
few	NA	TRBJ1-1	TRBV7-2	TGTGCCAGCAGCTTAGCTTCCAGGATCTTTGTCGACGCTTTCTTT	CASSLASRIFVDAFF
NA	NA	TRBJ1-6	TRBV29-1	TGCAGCGTTGAAGAGCCCAGCGGATCACCCCTCCACTTT	CSVEEPSGSPLHF
NA	NA	TRBJ1-2	TRBV7-4	TGTGCCAGCAGCCAACGCAGGGGCTATGGCTACACCTTC	CASSQRRGYGYTF
many	NA	TRBJ2-1	TRBV7-8	TGTGCCAGCAGCTTAGCGGGACCGGGCGACAATGAGCAGTTCTTC	CASSLAGPGDNEQFF
many	TRBD1	TRBJ1-1	TRBV20-1	TGCAGTTGTCCTCGACAGGGAACTGAAGCTTTCTTT	CSCPRQGTEAFF
NA	NA	TRBJ2-4	TRBV4-3	TGCGCCAGCAGCCAAGAGCTAACCCTCGGGAATTCGAAAAACATTCAGTACTTC	CASSQELTLGNSKNIQYF
few	NA	TRBJ1-1	TRBV29-1	TGCAGCGTTGCCGGGTCCGGGCTTGAAGCTTTCTTT	CSVAGSGLEAFF
many	NA	TRBJ1-1	TRBV28	TGTGCCAGCAGCACTCACAGACGGACGTCTGAAGCTTTCTTT	CASSTHRRTSEAFF
NA	NA	TRBJ1-4	TRBV13	TGTGCCAGCAAGAGGGGGACTAATGAAAAACTGTTTTTT	CASKRGTNEKLFF
NA	NA	TRBJ2-7	TRBV28	TGTGCCAGCAGTTTAACGAGGGGGGCAGGGAGCTCCTACGAGCAGTACTTC	CASSLTRGAGSSYEQYF
few	TRBD1	TRBJ2-7	TRBV6-2/TRBV6-3	TGTGCCAGCAGTTTATCCGGGACAGGGACGACGCAGTACTTC	CASSLSGTGTTQYF
many	NA	TRBJ2-7	TRBV29-1	TGCAGCGTTGAGGTCTCCCGGGGGCCGTCCTACGAGCAGTACTTC	CSVEVSRGPSYEQYF
NA	NA	TRBJ1-5	TRBV10-3	TGTGCCATCAGTGAGTCCGACGGTATCAATCAGCCCCAGCATTTT	CAISESDGINQPQHF
NA	TRBD2	TRBJ2-3	TRBV7-2	TGTGCCAGCAGCCAACTAGCGGGGAACACAGATACGCAGTATTTT	CASSQLAGNTDTQYF
many	TRBD1	TRBJ2-3	TRBV7-2	TGTGCCAGCAGCTTCCTCCGGACAGGATCAGCAGATACGCAGTATTTT	CASSFLRTGSADTQYF
few	NA	TRBJ2-1	TRBV27	TGTGCCAGCAGTTTAGGAGGTTTTGGGGGGGAGCAGTTCTTC	CASSLGGFGGEQFF
many	NA	TRBJ2-2	TRBV6-2/TRBV6-3	TGTGCCATCAAGGTTATACCGTTGTGGAAGCAGTCGAACACCGGGGAGCTGTTTTTT	CAIKVIPLWKQSNTGELFF
many	NA	TRBJ2-7	TRBV20-1	TGCAGTGCTACACACTCAGGGAAAGAGCAGTACTTC	CSATHSGKEQYF
few	TRBD2	TRBJ2-7	TRBV27	TGTGCCAGCAGTTTAGACACAGCGGGAGGCGAGCAGTACTTC	CASSLDTAGGEQYF
many	TRBD1	TRBJ2-7	TRBV7-2	TGTGCCAGCAGCATTCGACAGGGGCGAGCCTACGAGCAGTACTTC	CASSIRQGRAYEQYF
few	TRBD1	TRBJ1-1	TRBV18	TGTGCCAGCTCACCACTCAACAGGGGGCTGAACACTGAAGCTTTCTTT	CASSPLNRGLNTEAFF
many	NA	TRBJ2-1	TRBV7-9	TGTGCCAGCAGCGGGGCCAACAATGAGCAGTTCTTC	CASSGANNEQFF
many	NA	TRBJ2-5	TRBV7-2	TGTGCCAGCAGCTTAGTGGCACAGCGAGAAGAGACCCAGTACTTC	CASSLVAQREETQYF